This T cell receptor beta chain was identified during a study of cytomegalovirus exposure and HLA in healthy donors. As concerns this clone: Antigen: not known.

Study outcomes and limitations: Accurate HLA-A and HLA-B prediction from TCR beta sequences was reported for most subjects. Presence/absence results assume similar sequencing depth per donor, which may not hold.

Amplification used 60 Vbeta primers and 13 Jbeta primers. Repertoires were generated with immunoSEQ multiplex PCR, while TCRdb's copy carries only in-frame clones and drops some. Found here are about 100,000 clones, around 76% of them singletons; the top ten hold approximately 2.5%. Germline V lookup: CDR1 WNHNN, CDR2 SYGVQD (reference sequence). The CDR3 has 13 residues. With 10 bases removed from V and 6 bases from J, the gap between germline ends came to 19 bases. The sequence was obtained from a man younger than 40 in good health and CMV-seropositive. Sequencing was carried out using PBMCs. This chain uses TRBV10-1 with TRBJ2-7; a weak D match, TRBD2 (6 bases). CDR3 in amino acids: CATPDNYGGEQYF. In nucleotides, the CDR3 is TGCGCCACCCCGGACAATTACGGGGGCGAGCAGTACTTC.